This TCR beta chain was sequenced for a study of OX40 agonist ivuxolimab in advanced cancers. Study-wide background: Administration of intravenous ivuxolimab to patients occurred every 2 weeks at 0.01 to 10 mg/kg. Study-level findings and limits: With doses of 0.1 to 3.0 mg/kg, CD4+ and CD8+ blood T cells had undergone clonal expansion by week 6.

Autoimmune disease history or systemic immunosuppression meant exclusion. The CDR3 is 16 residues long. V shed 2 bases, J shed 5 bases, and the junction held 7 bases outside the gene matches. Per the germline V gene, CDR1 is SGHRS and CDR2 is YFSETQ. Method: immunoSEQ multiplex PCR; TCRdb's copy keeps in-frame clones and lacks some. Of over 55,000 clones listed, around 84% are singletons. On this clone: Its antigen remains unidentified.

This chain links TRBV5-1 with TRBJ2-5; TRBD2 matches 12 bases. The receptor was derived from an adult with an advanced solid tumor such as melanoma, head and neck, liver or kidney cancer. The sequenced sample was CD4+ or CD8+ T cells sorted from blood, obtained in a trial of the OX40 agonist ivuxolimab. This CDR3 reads CASSFGLAGLGETQYF. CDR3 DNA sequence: TGCGCCAGCAGCTTTGGACTAGCGGGATTGGGGGAGACCCAGTACTTC.